This TCR beta chain appears in the sequencing data of a study of blood T cell repertoires in COVID-19. The wider study: COVID-19 samples, acute and convalescent, were from the United States, Italy and Spain. Sources were T cells, B-cell-depleted T cells, or PBMCs; the material itself was cDNA or gDNA.

Original handling: By means of reference gene primer amplification, nucleated cell counts were estimated. Sequencing used immunoSEQ multiplex PCR; TCRdb keeps in-frame clones, though not all of them. The V and J calls and clone size are taken from that table; D and trimming were inferred from the DNA. The sample includes 110,000 or so clones, around four fifths of them seen just once. Sample: peripheral blood. This receptor was identified in an older woman with acute or convalescent COVID-19.

The CDR3 nucleotides read TGTGCCAGTAGCACCGCAGGGGTCACCGGGGAGCTGTTTTTT. It translates to CASSTAGVTGELFF. The chain uses TRBV19 and TRBJ2-2; TRBD1 might be the D (6 bases). Germline CDR1 is LNHDA and CDR2 is SQIVND (reference sequence). Between the trimmed V and J ends, which lost 6 bases and 4 bases, there was a span of 12 bases. The CDR3 is made up of 14 amino acids.